This TCR beta chain was sequenced during a study of blood T cells in healthy people across ages. Together with a sample-barcoded 5' primer, a J-beta primer mix was included in a second PCR lasting about 6 to 11 cycles. Unique molecular identifiers of 12 random nucleotides labeled each cDNA. TCRdb fed the 5' RACE reads into MiXCR, producing one record per CDR3 protein. The profile shows hundreds of thousands of distinct CDR3 sequences, approximately 25% of them singletons. Trimming took off 7 bases at V and 2 bases at J, with 23 bases between the two ends. The CDR3 contains 17 residues. The sample was also linked to a second study, of T cells of mothers and their children. That paper notes: Three healthy Caucasian mothers, along with their six children, served as the donors. Related and unrelated pairs show similar shaping of TCR recombination output by thymic selection.

The sequenced material came from blood. V gene TRBV12-3 or TRBV12-4 combines with J gene TRBJ1-1; D is undetermined. This clonotype originated in a boy aged 5-17 years in good health. CDR3: CASTPLPPPRINTEAFF. DNA for the CDR3: TGTGCCAGCACTCCTTTACCCCCACCCCGGATAAACACTGAAGCTTTCTTT.